Sequencing of this TCR beta chain was carried out in a study of cytomegalovirus exposure and HLA in healthy donors. Study information: The 550 to 800 first-cohort repertoires and the 95 to 150 validation repertoires shared the same platform, a later analysis reported.

Study-wide results and caveats: Testing in vitro showed a few CMV-associated chains specific for CMV antigens.

As to this clone: The antigen remains unidentified.

Profiled with immunoSEQ multiplex PCR; TCRdb holds only in-frame clones, not every one. The sample holds under 200,000 clones, about 90% seen once. With 2 bases clipped from V and 2 bases from J, the junction kept 8 bases outside the gene matches. CDR1 MNHNS and CDR2 SASEGT come from the germline V gene. The CDR3 totals 17 residues. The chain is built from TRBV6-1 and TRBJ2-7, with 11 bases aligning to TRBD2. The sequencing input was PBMCs. The sequence was collected from a woman aged 30 to 39 in good health and CMV-seronegative. The CDR3 nucleotides are TGTGCCAGCAGTGAATGGGGACTAGCGGCCAGGGCCTACGAGCAGTACTTC. Translation: CASSEWGLAARAYEQYF.